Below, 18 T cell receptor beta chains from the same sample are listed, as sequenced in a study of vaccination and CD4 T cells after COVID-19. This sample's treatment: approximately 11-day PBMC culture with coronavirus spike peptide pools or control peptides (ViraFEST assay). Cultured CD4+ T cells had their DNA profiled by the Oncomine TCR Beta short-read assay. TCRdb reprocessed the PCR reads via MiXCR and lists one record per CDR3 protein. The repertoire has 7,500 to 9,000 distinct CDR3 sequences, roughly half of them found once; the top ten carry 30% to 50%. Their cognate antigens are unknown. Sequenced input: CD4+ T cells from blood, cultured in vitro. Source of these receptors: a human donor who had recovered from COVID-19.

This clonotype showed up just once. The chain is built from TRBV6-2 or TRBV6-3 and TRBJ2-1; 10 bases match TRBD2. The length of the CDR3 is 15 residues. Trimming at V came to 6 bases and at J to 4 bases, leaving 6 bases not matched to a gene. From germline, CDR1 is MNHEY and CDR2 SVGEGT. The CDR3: CASSRLAGAYNEQFF. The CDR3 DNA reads TGTGCCAGCAGCCGTCTAGCGGGAGCATACAATGAGCAGTTCTTC.

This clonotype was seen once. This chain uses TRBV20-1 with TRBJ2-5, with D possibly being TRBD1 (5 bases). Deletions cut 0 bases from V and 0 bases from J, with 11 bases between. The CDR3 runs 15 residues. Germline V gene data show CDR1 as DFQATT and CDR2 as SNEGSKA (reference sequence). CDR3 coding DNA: TGCAGTGCTAGAGATCCCAGGGCGGACCAAGAGACCCAGTACTTC. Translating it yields CSARDPRADQETQYF.

The CDR3 bases are TGTGCCAGCAGTTACTCCGGGATAGCGGGGGGGTGGGAGACCCAGTACTTC. Translated, it gives CASSYSGIAGGWETQYF. The V and J genes are TRBV6-5 and TRBJ2-5; TRBD2 aligns across 11 bases. The CDR3 contains 17 residues. Germline-derived CDR1 and CDR2 are MNHEY and SVGAGI. Unmatched junction bases numbered 8, after V lost 0 bases and J lost 5 bases.

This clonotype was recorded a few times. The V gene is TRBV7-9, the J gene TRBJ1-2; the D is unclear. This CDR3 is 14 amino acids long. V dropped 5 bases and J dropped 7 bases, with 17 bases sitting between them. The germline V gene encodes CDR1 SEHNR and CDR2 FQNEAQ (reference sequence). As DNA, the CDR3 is TGTGCCAGCAGCCAATACGCCGGTGGCTCTGGCTACACCTTC. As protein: CASSQYAGGSGYTF.

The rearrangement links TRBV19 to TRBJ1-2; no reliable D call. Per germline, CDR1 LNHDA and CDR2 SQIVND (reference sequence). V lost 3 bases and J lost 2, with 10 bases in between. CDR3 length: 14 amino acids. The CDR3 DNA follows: TGTGCCAGTAGTATTTACCCGGAAAACTATGGCTACACCTTC. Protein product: CASSIYPENYGYTF.

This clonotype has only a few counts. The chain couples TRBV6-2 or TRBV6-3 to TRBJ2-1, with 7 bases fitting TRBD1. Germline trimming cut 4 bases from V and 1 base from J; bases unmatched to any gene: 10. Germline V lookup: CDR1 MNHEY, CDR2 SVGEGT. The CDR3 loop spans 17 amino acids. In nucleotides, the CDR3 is TGTGCCAGCAGTTCTTATGGACAGGTTCTATCCTACAATGAGCAGTTCTTC. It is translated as CASSSYGQVLSYNEQFF.

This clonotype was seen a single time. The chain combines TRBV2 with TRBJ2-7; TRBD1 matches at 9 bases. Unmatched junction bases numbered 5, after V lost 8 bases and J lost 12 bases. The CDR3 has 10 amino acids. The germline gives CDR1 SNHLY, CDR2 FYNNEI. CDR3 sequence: CASGGQGPYF. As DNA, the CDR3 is TGTGCCAGCGGGGGACAGGGACCGTACTTC.

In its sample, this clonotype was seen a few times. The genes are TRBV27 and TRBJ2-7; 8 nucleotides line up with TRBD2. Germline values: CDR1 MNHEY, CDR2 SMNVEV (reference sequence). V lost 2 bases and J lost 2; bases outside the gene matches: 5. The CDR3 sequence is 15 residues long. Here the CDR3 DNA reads TGTGCCAGCAGTTTACCCGGGACTAGTCCCTACGAGCAGTACTTC. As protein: CASSLPGTSPYEQYF.

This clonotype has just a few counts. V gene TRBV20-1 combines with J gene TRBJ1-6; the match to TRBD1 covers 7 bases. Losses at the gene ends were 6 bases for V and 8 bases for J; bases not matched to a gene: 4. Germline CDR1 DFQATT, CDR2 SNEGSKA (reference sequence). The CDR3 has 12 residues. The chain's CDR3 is CSARQGDSPLHF. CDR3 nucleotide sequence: TGCAGTGCCCGACAGGGAGATTCACCCCTCCACTTT.

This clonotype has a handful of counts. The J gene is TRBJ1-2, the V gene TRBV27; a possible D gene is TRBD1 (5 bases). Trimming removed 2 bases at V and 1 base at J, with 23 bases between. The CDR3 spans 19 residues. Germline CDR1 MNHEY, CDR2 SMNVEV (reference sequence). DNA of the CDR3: TGTGCCAGCAGTTTAACCCCTTCTGCGTCCAGCGGGGGTAACTATGGCTACACCTTC. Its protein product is CASSLTPSASSGGNYGYTF.

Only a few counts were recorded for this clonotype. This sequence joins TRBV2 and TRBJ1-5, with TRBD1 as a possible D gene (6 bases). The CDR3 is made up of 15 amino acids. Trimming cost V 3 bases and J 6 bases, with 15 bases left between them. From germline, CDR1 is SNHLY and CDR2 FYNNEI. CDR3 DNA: TGTGCCAGCAGTGATGGGGGCAGGGCGGGTCAGCCCCAGCATTTT. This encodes CASSDGGRAGQPQHF.

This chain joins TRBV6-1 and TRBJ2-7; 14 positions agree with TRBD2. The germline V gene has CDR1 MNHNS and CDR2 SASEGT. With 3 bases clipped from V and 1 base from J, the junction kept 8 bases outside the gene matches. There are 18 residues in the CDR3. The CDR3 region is CASSEQTSGGGTSYEQYF. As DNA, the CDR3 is TGTGCCAGCAGTGAGCAGACTAGCGGGGGGGGGACTTCCTACGAGCAGTACTTC.

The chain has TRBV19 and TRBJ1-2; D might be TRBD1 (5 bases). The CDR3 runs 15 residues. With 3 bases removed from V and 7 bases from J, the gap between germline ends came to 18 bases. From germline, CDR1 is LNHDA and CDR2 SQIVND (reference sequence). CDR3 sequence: CASSIRDGNLFGYTF. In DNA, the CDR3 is TGTGCCAGTAGTATTAGGGACGGGAACCTCTTTGGCTACACCTTC.

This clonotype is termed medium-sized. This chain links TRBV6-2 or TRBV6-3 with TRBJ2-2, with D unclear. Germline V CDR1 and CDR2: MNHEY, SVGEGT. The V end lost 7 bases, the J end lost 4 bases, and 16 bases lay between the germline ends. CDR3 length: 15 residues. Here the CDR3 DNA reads TGTGCCAGCATGGTAGGATTCCGAGGCACCGGGGAGCTGTTTTTT. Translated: CASMVGFRGTGELFF.

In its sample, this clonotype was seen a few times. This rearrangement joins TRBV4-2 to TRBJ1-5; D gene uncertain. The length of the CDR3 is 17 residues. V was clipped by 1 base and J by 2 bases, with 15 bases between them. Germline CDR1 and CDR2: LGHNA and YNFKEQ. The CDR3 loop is CASSQVSSSDGNQPQHF. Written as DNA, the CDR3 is TGTGCCAGCAGCCAAGTATCATCCTCGGACGGCAATCAGCCCCAGCATTTT.

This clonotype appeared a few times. CDR3 DNA: TGTGCCAGCAGCCTGGGGGCGAACGGAAACACCATATATTTT. This translates into CASSLGANGNTIYF. The V gene is TRBV7-8, the J gene TRBJ1-3; perhaps TRBD1 as D (6 bases). Germline CDR1 and CDR2: SGHVS and FQNEAQ. The CDR3 covers 14 residues. V lost 5 bases, J lost 4 bases, and 12 bases lay in between.

As DNA, the CDR3 is TGTGCCAGCAGTTTTAGAGTTTCCGATAGCAATCAGCCCCAGCATTTT. Its protein is CASSFRVSDSNQPQHF. This chain uses TRBV12-3 or TRBV12-4 with TRBJ1-5, with D uncertain. The CDR3 totals 16 residues. V lost 3 bases and J lost 0, with 12 bases in between.

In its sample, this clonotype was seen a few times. The CDR3 reads CSASPLLSRAFF. CDR3 sequence (DNA): TGCAGTGCTAGCCCCCTATTAAGCAGAGCTTTCTTT. The genes are TRBV20-1 and TRBJ1-1; D is ambiguous. The CDR3 has 12 residues. V was trimmed by 3 bases and J by 10 bases, leaving 15 bases between them. Germline-derived CDR1 and CDR2 are DFQATT and SNEGSKA (reference sequence).